A single sample gave rise to the 26 T cell receptor beta chains below, sequenced in a study of type 1 regulatory T cells. Their antigens remain unidentified. MiXCR was run by TCRdb on the reads, yielding one entry per CDR3 protein. The sample contains about 60,000 distinct CDR3 sequences, around 62% of which appear only once. Sequencing input: cultured non-Tr1 T cells, either the whole culture or a sorted T cell fraction (not recorded which). The receptors originated from a human donor in good health.

V gene TRBV5-1 combines with J gene TRBJ2-1; D might be TRBD2 (6 bases). The CDR3 covers 19 residues. Germline CDR1 SGHRS, CDR2 YFSETQ. The V end was cut by 6 bases, the J end by 3 bases, with 28 bases between. As DNA, the CDR3 is TGCGCCAGCACTCCGGGCGGGACCACTCCTATAAAACTCTACAATGAGCAGTTCTTC. It yields the protein CASTPGGTTPIKLYNEQFF.

Comment on this clonotype: A clone one base away is much larger, so this may be a read error. This chain connects TRBV6-6 to TRBJ2-3, with 7 bases that match TRBD2. Germline V CDR1 and CDR2: MNHNY, SVGAGI (reference sequence). This CDR3 comprises 14 residues. CDR3 residues: CVSRRTSDTDTQYF. Written as DNA, the CDR3 is TGTGTCAGCAGAAGAACTAGCGACACAGATACGCAGTATTTT.

Only a few counts were recorded for this clonotype. This chain connects TRBV15 to TRBJ2-5; D gene ambiguous. V was clipped by 6 bases and J by 4 bases, with 12 bases between them. The CDR3 totals 13 residues. CDR1 is LNHNV and CDR2 is YYDKDF in the germline V gene (reference sequence). The CDR3 spells CATSLVFRETQYF. Written as DNA, the CDR3 is TGTGCCACCAGTCTGGTTTTTCGAGAGACCCAGTACTTC.

V is TRBV28 and J is TRBJ2-5, with TRBD1 matching over 7 bases. Germline trimming cut 4 bases from V and 8 bases from J; bases unmatched to any gene: 19. Per the germline V gene, CDR1 is MDHEN and CDR2 is SYDVKM. There are 17 residues in the CDR3. CDR3 residues: CASSYTTPGTAISTQYF. The CDR3 coding sequence is TGTGCCAGCAGTTATACTACTCCCGGGACAGCTATTAGTACCCAGTACTTC.

The chain uses TRBV28 and TRBJ2-1, with D possibly matching TRBD1 (5 bases). V was shortened by 7 bases and J by 0 bases, with 16 bases between the two germline ends. CDR1 is MDHEN and CDR2 is SYDVKM in the germline V gene. This CDR3 is 16 amino acids long. Here the CDR3 DNA reads TGTGCCAGCAAAACAGGCATATTGAGCTCCTACAATGAGCAGTTCTTC. Translating it yields CASKTGILSSYNEQFF.

This chain uses TRBV2 with TRBJ2-5; D is uncertain. CDR1 SNHLY and CDR2 FYNNEI come from the germline V gene. The CDR3 contains 14 residues. Trimming left V 1 base short and J 5 bases short, with 11 bases between. The CDR3 sequence: CASSEGLVGETQYF. As DNA, the CDR3 is TGTGCCAGCAGTGAAGGGCTAGTCGGCGAGACCCAGTACTTC. Full variable domain (rest looked up from reference TRBV2 and TRBJ2-5): EPEVTQTPSHQVTQMGQEVILRCVPISNHLYFYWYRQILGQKVEFLVSFYNNEISEKSEIFDDQFSVERPDGSNFTLKIRSTKLEDSAMYFCASSEGLVGETQYFGPGTRLLVL.

The genes are TRBV7-2 and TRBJ2-1; 9 bases agree with TRBD1. Germline trimming cut 3 bases from V and 6 bases from J; bases unmatched to any gene: 6. This CDR3 is 15 amino acids long. Germline loops: CDR1 SGHTA, CDR2 FQGNSA. The chain's CDR3 is CASSLIQGAFNEQFF. CDR3 sequence (DNA): TGTGCCAGCAGCTTGATACAGGGGGCTTTCAATGAGCAGTTCTTC. The full variable domain, completed using reference TRBV7-2 and TRBJ2-1, is GAGVSQSPSNKVTEKGKDVELRCDPISGHTALYWYRQSLGQGLEFLIYFQGNSAPDKSGLPSDRFSAERTGGSVSTLTIQRTQQEDSAVYLCASSLIQGAFNEQFFGPGTRLTVL.

V and J are TRBV6-5 and TRBJ2-3, with D perhaps TRBD1 (6 bases). This CDR3 has 12 amino acids. The V end lost 7 bases, the J end lost 4 bases, and 9 bases lay between the germline ends. CDR1 is MNHEY and CDR2 is SVGAGI in the germline V gene. CDR3 loop: CASMGAPDTQYF. The CDR3 DNA sequence: TGTGCCAGCATGGGGGCTCCAGATACGCAGTATTTT.

V is TRBV29-1 and J is TRBJ2-7; TRBD1 matches at 9 bases. The CDR3 consists of 14 residues. Germline CDR1 and CDR2: SQVTM and ANQGSEA. V lost 6 bases and J lost 6; bases outside the gene matches: 12. The DNA of the CDR3 is TGCAGCGTGGGGTTTACAGGGGGCTACGGCGAGCAGTACTTC. Its protein product is CSVGFTGGYGEQYF.

This clonotype was seen more than once but under ten times. V is TRBV18 and J is TRBJ2-5, with 7 bases fitting TRBD1. The CDR3 is 17 amino acids. V lost 6 bases, J lost 5 bases, and 18 bases stayed unmatched. CDR1 is KGHSH, CDR2 LQKENI, per germline. CDR3 amino acids: CASSIGPAGTVSETQYF. The CDR3 DNA sequence: TGTGCCAGCTCGATTGGTCCCGCCGGGACAGTATCCGAGACCCAGTACTTC.

This chain joins TRBV5-1 and TRBJ2-7; D is tentatively TRBD1 or TRBD2 (5 bases each). Per germline, CDR1 SGHRS and CDR2 YFSETQ. This CDR3 comprises 17 residues. Trimming cost V 0 bases and J 2 bases, with 18 bases left between them. CDR3 nucleotides: TGCGCCAGCAGCTTGGCCCTCGGGGCGGGTGGCACCTACGAGCAGTACTTC. This gives the protein CASSLALGAGGTYEQYF.

The CDR3 nucleotides read TGCGCCAGCAGCGAGGGATCGGACAGGGACTACGAGCAGTACTTC. Its protein product is CASSEGSDRDYEQYF. The J gene is TRBJ2-7, the V gene TRBV5-1; 8 nucleotides align to TRBD1. Germline V CDR1 and CDR2: SGHRS, YFSETQ. The CDR3 has 15 residues. Germline trimming cut 4 bases from V and 3 bases from J; bases unmatched to any gene: 9.

J is TRBJ2-1 and V is TRBV12-3 or TRBV12-4; TRBD2 agrees at 10 bases. The CDR3 runs 15 residues. Germline trimming cut 5 bases from V and 1 base from J; bases unmatched to any gene: 2. CDR3 in DNA: TGTGCCAGCAGTACGGGACTAGCGTCCTACAATGAGCAGTTCTTC. This sequence encodes CASSTGLASYNEQFF.

The chain combines TRBV28 with TRBJ2-1; D not resolved. Trimming took off 6 bases at V and 1 base at J, with 10 bases between the two ends. The CDR3 is 14 residues long. The germline V gene has CDR1 MDHEN and CDR2 SYDVKM. The CDR3 sequence: CASRIGLSYNEQFF. DNA for the CDR3: TGTGCCAGCAGGATAGGGTTGTCCTACAATGAGCAGTTCTTC.

The J gene is TRBJ2-1, the V gene TRBV7-2; 9 bases are a match to TRBD1. CDR1 is SGHTA, CDR2 FQGNSA, per germline. The CDR3 is 14 residues long. J lost 7 bases, V lost 4 bases, and 5 bases had no gene match. This chain's CDR3 is CASSSRDRVNEQFF. The CDR3 DNA reads TGTGCCAGCAGCTCCCGGGACAGGGTGAATGAGCAGTTCTTC.

The chain is built from TRBV19 and TRBJ1-2; 8 positions match TRBD1. There are 13 residues in the CDR3. Losses at the gene ends were 4 bases for V and 7 bases for J; bases not matched to a gene: 5. The V gene's germline CDR1 is LNHDA and CDR2 SQIVND (reference sequence). CDR3 residues: CASSNNDRGGYTF. CDR3 DNA: TGTGCCAGTAGTAACAACGACAGGGGTGGCTACACCTTC.

This sequence joins TRBV9 and TRBJ2-1, with 13 bases that match TRBD2. The CDR3 runs 15 residues. The V gene end was trimmed by 4 bases and the J gene end by 6 bases; junction bases not matched to a gene: 4. The germline V gene encodes CDR1 SGDLS and CDR2 YYNGEE. CDR3 sequence reads: CASSLLAGGPNEQFF. CDR3 bases: TGTGCCAGCAGCTTACTAGCGGGAGGGCCCAATGAGCAGTTCTTC.

The chain couples TRBV12-3 or TRBV12-4 to TRBJ1-4; TRBD1 matches 8 bases. J gave up 8 bases and V 6 bases, and 11 bases lay outside the gene matches. The CDR3 runs 15 residues. The CDR3 region has the DNA TGTGCCAGCAGCCGTAGACAGGGGCCAGAGGAAAAACTGTTTTTT. Translation: CASSRRQGPEEKLFF.

J is TRBJ2-1 and V is TRBV6-5, with 12 bases lining up with TRBD2. Germline V gives CDR1 MNHEY, CDR2 SVGAGI. This CDR3 contains 15 residues. The junction had 11 bases not matched to a gene; V was cut back by 10 bases and J by 7 bases. The CDR3 reads CATKGGLAGYNEQFF. The CDR3 DNA sequence: TGTGCCACCAAAGGGGGACTAGCGGGCTATAATGAGCAGTTCTTC.

The sample holds a few counts of this clonotype. The rearrangement links TRBV20-1 to TRBJ1-1; 7 bases are shared with TRBD1. CDR3 size: 12 residues. CDR1 and CDR2 from the germline V gene are DFQATT and SNEGSKA (reference sequence). The CDR3 nucleotides are TGCAATCCTAGACAGGGCGACACTGAAGCTTTCTTT. Protein sequence: CNPRQGDTEAFF.

The V call is TRBV27, the J call TRBJ1-1; no clear D. With 8 bases removed from V and 1 base from J, the gap between germline ends came to 11 bases. This CDR3 spans 13 amino acids. Germline CDR1 and CDR2: MNHEY and SMNVEV (reference sequence). The CDR3 sequence is CASGFSGNTEAFF. CDR3 nucleotide sequence: TGTGCCAGCGGCTTCTCGGGGAACACTGAAGCTTTCTTT.

This clonotype was observed a handful of times. The CDR3 here is CSAISEGLRDTQYF. In DNA form, the CDR3 reads TGCAGTGCCATCTCGGAGGGCCTAAGAGATACGCAGTATTTT. The rearrangement joins TRBV20-1 to TRBJ2-3; D might be TRBD2 (6 bases). Trimming shortened V by 6 bases and J by 5 bases, and 18 bases separated the two germline ends. From germline, CDR1 is DFQATT and CDR2 SNEGSKA (reference sequence). The CDR3 contains 14 residues.

This rearrangement joins TRBV7-2 to TRBJ2-7; TRBD2 is a possible D gene (6 bases). V was shortened by 1 base and J by 0 bases, with 10 bases between the two germline ends. The CDR3 runs 15 residues. Germline V gives CDR1 SGHTA, CDR2 FQGNSA. The CDR3 DNA follows: TGTGCCAGCAGCTTAGGCGGGGTCAGCTCCTACGAGCAGTACTTC. It yields the protein CASSLGGVSSYEQYF.

The chain joins TRBV5-1 to TRBJ2-3; D uncertain. The V and J ends lost 0 bases and 4 bases respectively, with 12 bases between them. CDR1 and CDR2 from the germline V gene are SGHRS and YFSETQ. This CDR3 has 15 amino acids. The CDR3 protein is CASSLVGFEADTQYF. The CDR3 bases are TGCGCCAGCAGCTTGGTTGGATTTGAGGCAGATACGCAGTATTTT.

This clonotype was picked up a small number of times. The rearrangement uses TRBV2 and TRBJ1-1; no reliable D call. Trimming shortened V by 9 bases and J by 3 bases, and 8 bases separated the two germline ends. The V gene's germline CDR1 is SNHLY and CDR2 FYNNEI. The CDR3 is made up of 11 amino acids. The CDR3 spells CASSGDTEAFF. CDR3 bases: TGTGCCAGTTCCGGGGACACTGAAGCTTTCTTT.

Points on this clonotype: One junction end does not reproduce the germline sequence, and a read error may be involved. The chain combines TRBV20-1 with TRBJ2-7, with D possibly TRBD2 on 5 matching bases. This CDR3 has 13 residues. Looked up from germline, CDR1 is DFQATT and CDR2 is SNEGSKA (reference sequence). CDR3 protein: CSTRVGRSHEQYF. The CDR3 region has the DNA TGCAGTACTAGAGTTGGAAGGTCCCACGAGCAGTACTTC.